This T cell receptor beta chain was sequenced during a study of Tregs in tolerant kidney transplant recipients (dated by TCRdb to between 2018 and 2021). With respect to the entire study: The transplants used related donors along with nonmyeloablative bone marrow transplantation, and in the human trials mixed chimerism was transient. Before combined kidney and bone marrow transplantation, this study identified donor-specific regulatory T cells using TCRbeta sequencing and then followed those same cells after transplant.

General findings and caveats noted by the study authors: PCR primers changed over time for some patients, so nucleotide-level comparison across those patients' samples was not possible. Biological reproducibility was not examined directly, but technical replication error appeared to be minimal. In tolerant patients, donor-specific Tregs expanded more than Tregs overall, which suggests antigen-driven rather than nonspecific expansion. Expanding Tregs with activated donor B cells appeared to identify the most biologically relevant and donor-specific TCRbeta repertoire. Because only a small number of patients were included, the study had limitations, and the results will need to be validated in larger populations as well as under other immunosuppression protocols.

For TCRbeta CDR3 sequencing, genomic DNA from the sorted cells was extracted using the QIAGEN DNeasy Blood and Tissue Kit. High-throughput TCRbeta CDR3 sequencing, which included PCR amplification with bias correction and internal controls, was done commercially through immunoSEQ. Per the authors' processing: A unique productive TCRbeta sequence was defined by the CDR3 nucleotide sequence when primers matched, and otherwise by the CDR3 amino acid sequence together with the Vbeta and Jbeta genes. To correct sorting error, sequences shared between sorted populations at a frequency ratio of 2:1 or less were removed; the rest were assigned to the higher population. Donor-reactive sequences were defined as at least 5-fold expanded in CFSE-low cells versus unstimulated cells, with frequency of at least 0.01% in CFSE-low cells. Repertoire divergence was quantified by Jensen-Shannon divergence using the top 100 TCRbeta sequences ranked by frequency. For any sample with multiple sequencing runs, sorting error was corrected in each run separately before the runs were pooled. Here the immuneACCESS table is served through TCRdb, limited to in-frame sequences with V and J called. Missing clones are a known gap in these copies; in checked studies unresolved V genes cover under half, and the rest lacks a known reason. V and J calls and clone size are those listed in that table; D and trimming were worked out from the DNA. This sample lists about 94,000 clones; more than 85% were detected once. 0.46% of the sample lies in the top ten.

Cut back by 7 bases and 0 bases, the V and J ends lie 12 bases apart. Sequences ENHRY (CDR1) and SYGVKD (CDR2) are obtained from the germline V gene. Its CDR3 holds 14 amino acids, cysteine through phenylalanine. This entry keeps only the CDR3 DNA: 42 bases, framed from base 1. Explained via the paper, the time point label denotes: blood sample drawn before combined kidney and bone marrow transplant. Unstimulated Tregs (CD4+CD25+CD127-), CD4+ non-Tregs (CD4+CD25-), CD4 and CD8 cells were FACS-sorted from thawed PBMCs. The patients were several recipients of combined kidney and bone marrow transplants from the ITN036ST trial, and samples were available only from these trial subjects. Healthy control blood was processed to PBMCs with a Ficoll density gradient and then cryopreserved, whereas patient PBMCs were collected both before and after transplant. Turning to this clone: Its antigen remains unidentified. No quality values exist for individual bases; no much larger clone is one base distant.

The source of this sequence is a human donor who received a combined kidney and bone marrow transplant. The sample consisted of CD4+ T cells from blood, taken before the transplant. Rearrangement joined TRBV10-3 to TRBJ1-2, with the D gene not confidently named. CDR3 loop: CAINGPKANYGYTF. The DNA reads as follows: TGTGCCATCAATGGTCCTAAAGCTAACTATGGCTACACCTTC.